The clone carrying this T cell receptor (beta chain) was found many times. CDR3 length: 13 amino acids. CDR1 and CDR2 (germline): MDHEN, SYDVKM. Trimming stripped 5 bases from V and 5 bases from J, with 9 bases between. UMIs were added to TCR cDNA along with a universal primer site when it was made by 5'RACE template switching. TCRdb re-called the 5' RACE reads with MiXCR, one entry per CDR3 protein. This table holds about 26,000 distinct CDR3 sequences, approximately 4.5% found once. These data originate in a study of T cells after yellow fever vaccination. Whole-study context: Low-cell-number fractions were prepared with SMART-Seq v4 Ultra Low Input.

General study findings and limits: Subsequent booster samples again held most clones from primary vaccination (roughly 96% CD4, nearly 90% CD8).

The chain joins TRBV28 to TRBJ1-4; D gene ambiguous. The sample in question was PBMCs, either bulk or a sorted T-cell subset (CD4+, CD8+, memory, or dextramer-sorted; not recorded which), obtained on the day of the yellow fever booster vaccination. The receptor's source is a man in his late teens or twenties who received the YFV17D yellow fever vaccine. CDR3 sequence reads: CASSTAGNEKLFF. CDR3 bases: TGTGCCAGCAGTACAGCGGGAAATGAAAAACTGTTTTTT.